These 16 T cell receptor beta chains share one sample of origin, sequenced in a study of identifying expanded T cells in peripheral blood. Produced via immunoSEQ multiplex PCR; TCRdb's table is partial and in-frame only. Among approximately 120,000 clones listed, less than 90% were seen once. The sequenced material came from blood. These TCRs come from a person aged 18 to 75 in good health.

This clone is a singleton in its sample. This sample also contains other DNA sequences that code for the same CDR3. The chain joins TRBV4-1 to TRBJ1-1, with D possibly TRBD1 on 6 matching bases. Per germline, CDR1 MGHRA and CDR2 YSYEKL. The CDR3 consists of 13 residues. The V end was cut by 2 bases, the J end by 5 bases, with 9 bases between. The CDR3, as DNA: TGCGCCAGCAGCCAACAGGGGTTTACTGAAGCTTTCTTT. Its protein is CASSQQGFTEAFF.

This clone was seen more than once but under ten times. The chain employs TRBV6-1 and TRBJ2-1; 12 bases are a match to TRBD2. The length of the CDR3 is 15 residues. The junction had 7 bases not matched to a gene; V was cut back by 6 bases and J by 7 bases. In germline, CDR1 is MNHNS, CDR2 SASEGT. CDR3 sequence (DNA): TGTGCCAGCAGCAGGGGAACTAGCGGGGGGAATGAGCAGTTCTTC. Protein product: CASSRGTSGGNEQFF.

The table lists this clone with many counts. V gene TRBV5-1 combines with J gene TRBJ2-7, with D possibly being TRBD2 (5 bases). This CDR3 is 11 amino acids long. Trimming stripped 4 bases from V and 4 bases from J, with 6 bases between. From germline, CDR1 is SGHRS and CDR2 YFSETQ. CDR3 sequence reads: CASSEGYEQYF. The CDR3 DNA reads TGCGCCAGCAGCGAGGGATACGAGCAGTACTTC.

This sequence joins TRBV7-8 and TRBJ1-1; the D is unclear. Trimming took off 2 bases at V and 0 bases at J, with 7 bases between the two ends. The germline gives CDR1 SGHVS, CDR2 FQNEAQ. This CDR3 region has 14 residues. The CDR3 loop is CASSLTGMNTEAFF. The CDR3 DNA reads as TGTGCCAGCAGCTTAACGGGAATGAACACTGAAGCTTTCTTT.

The CDR3 sequence is CASSPPSTGGPYNEQFF. CDR3 sequence (DNA): TGTGCCAGCTCACCACCCTCTACAGGGGGCCCCTACAATGAGCAGTTCTTC. The V call is TRBV18, the J call TRBJ2-1; 9 nucleotides line up with TRBD1. Germline V gives CDR1 KGHSH, CDR2 LQKENI. With 0 bases clipped from V and 2 bases from J, the junction kept 5 bases outside the gene matches. The CDR3 has 17 amino acids.

V is TRBV28 and J is TRBJ2-3; D unresolved. V lost 8 bases, J lost 0 bases, and 15 bases lay in between. The germline V gene has CDR1 MDHEN and CDR2 SYDVKM. The CDR3 covers 15 residues. The chain's CDR3 is CASGFRVPSTDTQYF. CDR3 DNA: TGTGCCAGCGGATTCCGGGTCCCTAGCACAGATACGCAGTATTTT.

This chain uses TRBV21-1 with TRBJ2-7; the D segment call TRBD2 is taken from the table without a DNA check. TRBV21-1 is noted as a pseudogene. The length of the CDR3 is 14 residues. The CDR3 bases are TGTGCCAGCAGCAAAGGGAGGGGCCGGTACGAGCAGTACTTC. Translating it yields CASSKGRGRYEQYF.

This sequence joins TRBV30 and TRBJ2-5; a possible D gene is TRBD2 (7 bases). The germline gives CDR1 GTSNPN, CDR2 SVGIG (reference sequence). This CDR3 has 16 residues. V lost 4 bases to trimming and J lost 1 base, with 19 bases between them. The CDR3 sequence is CAWTKGGARGQETQYF. Here the CDR3 DNA reads TGTGCCTGGACCAAAGGGGGGGCTCGTGGCCAAGAGACCCAGTACTTC. The whole variable domain, filled in from reference TRBV30 and TRBJ2-5, reads SQTIHQWPATLVQPVGSPLSLECTVEGTSNPNLYWYRQAAGRGLQLLFYSVGIGQISSEVPQNLSASRPQDRQFILSSKKLLLSDSGFYLCAWTKGGARGQETQYFGPGTRLLVL.

A word on this clone: The junction departs from germline at one end; a sequencing error may be responsible. DNA of the CDR3: TGTGCCGGCAGTTTAATGGGCGATGAGCAGTTCTTC. Residues: CAGSLMGDEQFF. V is TRBV28 and J is TRBJ2-1; D unresolved. The CDR3 contains 12 residues. The germline gives CDR1 MDHEN, CDR2 SYDVKM.

The chain is built from TRBV9 and TRBJ2-7, with TRBD1 matching 7 bases. The CDR3 runs to 13 residues. The V gene's germline CDR1 is SGDLS and CDR2 YYNGEE. J gave up 9 bases and V 2 bases, and 8 bases lay outside the gene matches. CDR3 protein: CASSVGDSSGQYF. The CDR3 DNA reads as TGTGCCAGCAGCGTCGGGGACAGCTCGGGGCAGTACTTC. Variable domain in full (rest from reference TRBV9 and TRBJ2-7): DSGVTQTPKHLITATGQRVTLRCSPRSGDLSVYWYQQSLDQGLQFLIQYYNGEERAKGNILERFSAQQFPDLHSELNLSSLELGDSALYFCASSVGDSSGQYFGPGTRLTVT.

V and J are TRBV18 and TRBJ1-2; D is possibly TRBD1 (5 bases). CDR1 is KGHSH, CDR2 LQKENI, per germline. V was shortened by 6 bases and J by 4 bases, with 12 bases between the two germline ends. This CDR3 region has 13 residues. CDR3 DNA: TGTGCCAGCTCCCCCAGGGATACCTATGGCTACACCTTC. It is translated as CASSPRDTYGYTF.

This chain joins TRBV4-3 and TRBJ2-7; D is perhaps TRBD2 (6 bases). V lost 3 bases to trimming and J lost 3 bases, with 15 bases between them. The germline V gene has CDR1 LGHNA and CDR2 YSLEER. This CDR3 has 15 amino acids. The CDR3 region is CASSQGQTRNYEQYF. DNA for the CDR3: TGCGCCAGCAGCCAGGGCCAGACTAGGAACTACGAGCAGTACTTC.

The genes are TRBV5-1 and TRBJ1-2; D unclear. The ends were cut back, 0 bases at V and 5 bases at J, with 8 bases in the middle. The CDR3 runs to 13 residues. Germline V gene data show CDR1 as SGHRS and CDR2 as YFSETQ. The CDR3 sequence: CASSLGPGYGYTF. CDR3 nucleotides: TGCGCCAGCAGCTTGGGACCCGGGTATGGCTACACCTTC.

This rearrangement joins TRBV7-2 to TRBJ2-5; a possible D gene is TRBD1 (6 bases). CDR3 length: 14 amino acids. Between the trimmed V and J ends, which lost 4 bases and 5 bases, there was a span of 14 bases. Germline values: CDR1 SGHTA, CDR2 FQGNSA. The CDR3 region is CASSSFRDIETQYF. The CDR3 DNA is TGTGCCAGCAGCTCGTTCAGGGACATCGAGACCCAGTACTTC.

This chain uses TRBV29-1 with TRBJ1-1; TRBD1 matches at 10 bases. The J segment lost 4 bases and the V segment lost 5 bases, leaving 10 bases of the junction unmatched. The CDR3 covers 15 residues. Germline CDR1 and CDR2: SQVTM and ANQGSEA. The CDR3 spells CSVFSPRTGGTEAFF. For the CDR3, the DNA is TGCAGCGTTTTTTCCCCGAGGACAGGGGGCACTGAAGCTTTCTTT.

This sequence joins TRBV11-2 and TRBJ1-2; the D is unclear. The CDR3 extends over 16 amino acids. V was pared by 5 bases and J by 5 bases, with 21 bases between. The germline gives CDR1 SGHAT, CDR2 FQNNGV. CDR3 protein: CASSPKTGGSVYGYTF. For the CDR3, the DNA is TGTGCCAGCAGCCCTAAGACGGGAGGTAGCGTATATGGCTACACCTTC.